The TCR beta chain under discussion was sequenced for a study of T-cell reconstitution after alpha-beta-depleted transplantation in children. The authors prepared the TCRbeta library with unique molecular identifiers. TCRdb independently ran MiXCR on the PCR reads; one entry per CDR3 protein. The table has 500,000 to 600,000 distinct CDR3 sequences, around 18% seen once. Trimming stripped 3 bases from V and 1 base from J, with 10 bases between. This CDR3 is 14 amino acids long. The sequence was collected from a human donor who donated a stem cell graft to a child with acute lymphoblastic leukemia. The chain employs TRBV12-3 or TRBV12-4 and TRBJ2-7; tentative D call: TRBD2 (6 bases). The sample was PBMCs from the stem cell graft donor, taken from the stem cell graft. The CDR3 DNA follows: TGTGCCAGCAGTTTTGGGGGGAGATCCTACGAGCAGTACTTC. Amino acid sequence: CASSFGGRSYEQYF.